Listed here are 3 T cell receptor beta chains from one sample, sequenced in a study of T cell responses to AZD1222 COVID-19 vaccine. Sequenced by immunoSEQ multiplex PCR; TCRdb stores in-frame clones only, minus some. This sample yields about 120,000 clones, of which 84% are seen a single time; about 9.4% belongs to the top ten. The source was peripheral blood, collected on day 0 of AZD1222 vaccination. The receptors were gathered from an adult in good health.

J is TRBJ2-1 and V is TRBV5-8, with 10 nucleotides matching TRBD1. This CDR3 comprises 17 residues. Germline CDR1 SGHTS, CDR2 YDEGEE. With V trimmed by 0 bases and J by 0 bases, 3 bases remained unmatched. The CDR3 reads CASSLARTGGSYNEQFF. In DNA form, the CDR3 reads TGTGCCAGCAGCTTGGCCCGGACAGGGGGCTCCTACAATGAGCAGTTCTTC.

The CDR3 DNA follows: TGTGCCAGTAGCCGGAGGAGGAGCGCAGATACGCAGTATTTT. Its translation: CASSRRRSADTQYF. This chain connects TRBV19 to TRBJ2-3; possibly TRBD2 for D (5 bases). This CDR3 comprises 14 residues. Germline CDR1 reads LNHDA; CDR2 reads SQIVND (reference sequence). The V gene lost 6 bases and the J gene lost 4 bases, with 14 bases spanning the gap.

This clone was observed a single time. The V call is TRBV7-2, the J call TRBJ2-7; D gene ambiguous. The CDR3 consists of 13 residues. The germline V and J ends were trimmed by 5 bases and 2 bases, with 10 bases remaining between them. Per germline, CDR1 SGHTA and CDR2 FQGNSA. The CDR3 sequence: CASSHEWTYEQYF. In DNA form, the CDR3 reads TGTGCCAGCAGCCATGAGTGGACCTACGAGCAGTACTTC.